The rows below give T cell receptor beta chains drawn from one sample of a study of blood T cell repertoires in COVID-19. Only in-frame clones appear in the TCRdb table, and some are missing; sequencing was by immunoSEQ multiplex PCR. The table has about 240,000 clones, 82% seen once. The specimen sequenced was peripheral blood. These receptors were obtained from a woman between 18 and 30 years old with acute or convalescent COVID-19. The conserved cysteine and the conserved F or W are not part of the CDR3 here. D genes are given only for firm matches.

D gene: .
V gene: TRBV19
CDR3 protein: ASSIRFGKLF

D gene: TRBD2
V gene: TRBV7-6
CDR3 protein: ASSSGTSGGIYNEQF

D gene: .
V gene: TRBV11-2
CDR3 protein: ASSPEGAYEQY

D gene: TRBD1
V gene: TRBV28
CDR3 protein: ASGSGTGYHYGYT

D gene: .
V gene: TRBV5-1
CDR3 protein: ASSLRNDNNEQF

D gene: .
V gene: TRBV11-2
CDR3 protein: ASSLELAASYNEQF

D gene: .
V gene: TRBV29-1
CDR3 protein: SVEDLRGSGELF

D gene: .
V gene: TRBV4-2
CDR3 protein: ASSQDWANSGANVLT

D gene: TRBD2
V gene: TRBV28
CDR3 protein: ASSRSGGQGDTQY

D gene: TRBD2
V gene: TRBV11-2
CDR3 protein: ASSPRLLAGGPGFEQY

D gene: TRBD1
V gene: TRBV10-3
CDR3 protein: AISERQGGSYEQY

D gene: TRBD1
V gene: TRBV16
CDR3 protein: ASSPGQGREKLF

D gene: TRBD2
V gene: TRBV19
CDR3 protein: ATRGGTGEWTQY

D gene: TRBD1
V gene: TRBV19
CDR3 protein: ASSILGTGGYGYT

D gene: TRBD2
V gene: TRBV15
CDR3 protein: ATSSSGRAKDNEQF

D gene: .
V gene: TRBV18
CDR3 protein: ASSPRHEVNTEAF

D gene: TRBD2
V gene: TRBV5-4
CDR3 protein: ASTGRGTSEQETQY

D gene: TRBD1
V gene: TRBV6-5
CDR3 protein: ASSYRQGQGYEQY

D gene: TRBD1
V gene: TRBV3-1/TRBV3-2
CDR3 protein: ASSLDRARPNEKLF